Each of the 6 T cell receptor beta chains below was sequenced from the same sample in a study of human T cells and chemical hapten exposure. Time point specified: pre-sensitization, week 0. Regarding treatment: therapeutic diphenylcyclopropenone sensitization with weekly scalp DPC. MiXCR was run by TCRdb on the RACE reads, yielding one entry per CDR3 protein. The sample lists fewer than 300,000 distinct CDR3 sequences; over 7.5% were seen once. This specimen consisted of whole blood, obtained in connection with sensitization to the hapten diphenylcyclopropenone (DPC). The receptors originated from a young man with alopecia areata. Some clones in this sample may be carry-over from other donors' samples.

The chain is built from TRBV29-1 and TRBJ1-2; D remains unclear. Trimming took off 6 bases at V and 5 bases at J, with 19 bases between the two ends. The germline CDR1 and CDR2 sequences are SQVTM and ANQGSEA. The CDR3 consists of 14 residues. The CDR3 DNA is TGCAGCGTGCCAAGTCGGAGTAGCAGATATGGCTACACCTTC. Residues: CSVPSRSSRYGYTF.

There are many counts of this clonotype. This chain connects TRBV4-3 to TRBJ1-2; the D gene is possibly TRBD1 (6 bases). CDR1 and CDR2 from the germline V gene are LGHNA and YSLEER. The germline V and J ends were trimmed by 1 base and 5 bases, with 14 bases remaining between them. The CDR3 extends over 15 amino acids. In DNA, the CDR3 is TGCGCCAGCAGCCAAGGGACAGCCCGGGGATATGGCTACACCTTC. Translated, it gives CASSQGTARGYGYTF.

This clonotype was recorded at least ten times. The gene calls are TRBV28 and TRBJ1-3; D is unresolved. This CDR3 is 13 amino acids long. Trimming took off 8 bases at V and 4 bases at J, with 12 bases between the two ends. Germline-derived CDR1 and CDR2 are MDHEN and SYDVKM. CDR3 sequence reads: CASGPFGGNTIYF. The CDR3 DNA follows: TGTGCCAGCGGCCCCTTCGGAGGAAACACCATATATTTT. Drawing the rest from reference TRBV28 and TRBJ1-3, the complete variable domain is DVKVTQSSRYLVKRTGEKVFLECVQDMDHENMFWYRQDPGLGLRLIYFSYDVKMKEKGDIPEGYSVSREKKERFSLILESASTNQTSMYLCASGPFGGNTIYFGEGSWLTVV.

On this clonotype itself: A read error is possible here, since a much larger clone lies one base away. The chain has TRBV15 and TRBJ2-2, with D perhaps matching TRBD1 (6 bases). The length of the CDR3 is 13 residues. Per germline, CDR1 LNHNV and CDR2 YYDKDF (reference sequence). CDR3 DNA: TGTGCCTCCAGCATAACCAGGGACAGGGAGCTGTTTTTT. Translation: CASSITRDRELFF.

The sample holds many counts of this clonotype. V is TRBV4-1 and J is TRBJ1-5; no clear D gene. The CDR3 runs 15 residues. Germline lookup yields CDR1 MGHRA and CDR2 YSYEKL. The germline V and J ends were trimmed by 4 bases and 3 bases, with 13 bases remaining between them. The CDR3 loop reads CASSLGPDTNQPQHF. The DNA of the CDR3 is TGCGCCAGCAGCCTAGGACCCGACACCAATCAGCCCCAGCATTTT.

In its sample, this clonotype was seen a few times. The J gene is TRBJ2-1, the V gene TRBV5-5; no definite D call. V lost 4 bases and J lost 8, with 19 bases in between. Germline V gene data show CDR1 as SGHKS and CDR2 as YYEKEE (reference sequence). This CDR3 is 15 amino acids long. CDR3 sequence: CASSIPRAPSDEQFF. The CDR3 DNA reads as TGTGCCAGCAGCATTCCCCGAGCCCCTTCGGATGAGCAGTTCTTC.